This T cell receptor (beta chain) was captured in a study of blood T cell repertoires in COVID-19. Produced via immunoSEQ multiplex PCR; TCRdb's table is partial and in-frame only. The top ten clones hold more than 6% of a sample with about 89,000 clones, about four fifths of them seen once. This CDR3 region has 17 residues. The V gene lost 1 base and the J gene lost 2 bases, with 16 bases spanning the gap. The germline gives CDR1 SGHAT, CDR2 FQNNGV. V is TRBV11-2 and J is TRBJ2-3; TRBD2 is a possible D gene (6 bases). This clonotype originated in a man aged 70 or older with COVID-19, enrolled during active disease. The specimen was peripheral blood. In nucleotides, the CDR3 is TGTGCCAGCAGCTTAGGAGACACTAGCCCTCACACAGATACGCAGTATTTT. This gives the protein CASSLGDTSPHTDTQYF. The whole variable domain, remainder taken from reference TRBV11-2 and TRBJ2-3, is EAGVAQSPRYKIIEKRQSVAFWCNPISGHATLYWYQQILGQGPKLLIQFQNNGVVDDSQLPKDRFSAERLKGVDSTLKIQPAKLEDSAVYLCASSLGDTSPHTDTQYFGPGTRLTVL.